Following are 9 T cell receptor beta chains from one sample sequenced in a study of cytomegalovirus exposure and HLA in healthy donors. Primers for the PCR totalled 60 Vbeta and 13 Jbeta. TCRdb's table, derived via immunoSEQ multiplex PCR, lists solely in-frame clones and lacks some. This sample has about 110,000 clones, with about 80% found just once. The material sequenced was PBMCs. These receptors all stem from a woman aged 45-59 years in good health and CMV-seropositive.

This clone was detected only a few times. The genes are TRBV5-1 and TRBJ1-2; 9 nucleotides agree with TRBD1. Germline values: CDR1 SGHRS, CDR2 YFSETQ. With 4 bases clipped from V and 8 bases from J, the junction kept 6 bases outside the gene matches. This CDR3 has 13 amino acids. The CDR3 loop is CASSPRTGDGYTF. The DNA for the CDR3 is TGCGCCAGCAGCCCAAGGACAGGGGACGGCTACACCTTC.

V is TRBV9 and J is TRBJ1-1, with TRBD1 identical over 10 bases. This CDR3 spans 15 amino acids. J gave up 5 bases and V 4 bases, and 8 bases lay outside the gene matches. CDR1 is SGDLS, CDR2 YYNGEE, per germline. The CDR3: CASSIGTGEGTEAFF. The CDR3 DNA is TGTGCCAGCAGCATTGGGACAGGGGAAGGGACTGAAGCTTTCTTT.

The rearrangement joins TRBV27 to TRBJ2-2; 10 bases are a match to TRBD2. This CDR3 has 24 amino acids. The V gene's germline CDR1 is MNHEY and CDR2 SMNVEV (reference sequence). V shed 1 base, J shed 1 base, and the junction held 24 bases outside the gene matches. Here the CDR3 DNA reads TGTGCCAGCAGTTTATATGGGTCTCCTTGGAGGTCTAGCGGGAGCCCACGGAACACCGGGGAGCTGTTTTTT. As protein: CASSLYGSPWRSSGSPRNTGELFF.

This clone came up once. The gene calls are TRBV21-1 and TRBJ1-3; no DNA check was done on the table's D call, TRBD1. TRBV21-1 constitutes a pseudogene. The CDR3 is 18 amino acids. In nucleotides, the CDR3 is TGTGCCAGCAGCGCTCGACAGGGTGAGTCTAAGGCTGGAAACACCATATATTTT. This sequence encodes CASSARQGESKAGNTIYF.

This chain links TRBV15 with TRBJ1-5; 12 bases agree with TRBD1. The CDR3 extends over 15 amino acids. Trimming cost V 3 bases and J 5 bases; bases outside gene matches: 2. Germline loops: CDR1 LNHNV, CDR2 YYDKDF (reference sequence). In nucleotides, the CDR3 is TGTGCCACCAGCAGGGGACAGGGGGCTTATCAGCCCCAGCATTTT. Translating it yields CATSRGQGAYQPQHF.

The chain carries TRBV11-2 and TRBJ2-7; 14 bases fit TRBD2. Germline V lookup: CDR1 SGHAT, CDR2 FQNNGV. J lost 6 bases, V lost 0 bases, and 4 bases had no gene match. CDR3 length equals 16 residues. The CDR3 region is CASSLDLTSGRAEQYF. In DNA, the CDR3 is TGTGCCAGCAGCTTAGATCTGACTAGCGGGAGGGCCGAGCAGTACTTC.

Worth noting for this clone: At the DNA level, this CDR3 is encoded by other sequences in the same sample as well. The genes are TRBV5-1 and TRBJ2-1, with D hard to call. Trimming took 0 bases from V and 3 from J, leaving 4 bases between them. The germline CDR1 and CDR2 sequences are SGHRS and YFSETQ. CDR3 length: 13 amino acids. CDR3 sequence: CASSLGGYNEQFF. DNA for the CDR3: TGCGCCAGCAGCTTGGGAGGCTACAATGAGCAGTTCTTC.

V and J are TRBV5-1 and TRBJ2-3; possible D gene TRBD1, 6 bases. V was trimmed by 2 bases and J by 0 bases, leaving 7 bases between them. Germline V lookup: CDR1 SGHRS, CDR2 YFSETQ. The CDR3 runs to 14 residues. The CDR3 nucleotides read TGCGCCAGCAGCTTACAGGGTAGCACAGATACGCAGTATTTT. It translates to CASSLQGSTDTQYF. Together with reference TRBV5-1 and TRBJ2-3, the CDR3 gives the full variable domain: KAGVTQTPRYLIKTRGQQVTLSCSPISGHRSVSWYQQTPGQGLQFLFEYFSETQRNKGNFPGRFSGRQFSNSRSEMNVSTLELGDSALYLCASSLQGSTDTQYFGPGTRLTVL.

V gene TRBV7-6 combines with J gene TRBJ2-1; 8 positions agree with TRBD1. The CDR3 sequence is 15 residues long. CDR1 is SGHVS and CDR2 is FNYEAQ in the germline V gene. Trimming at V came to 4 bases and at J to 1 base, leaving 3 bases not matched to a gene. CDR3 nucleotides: TGTGCCAGCAGCTACCGGGACAGGTCCTACAATGAGCAGTTCTTC. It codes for CASSYRDRSYNEQFF.